This T cell receptor (beta chain) was recorded in a study of blood T cell repertoires in COVID-19 (dated by TCRdb to between 2020 and 2021). Regarding the study in general: The collaborator samples originated in the United States, Italy and Spain and spanned the acute and convalescent phases of COVID-19. Subjects who had been exposed to COVID-19, were actively infected with it, or had recovered from it provided the deeply sampled blood TCRbeta repertoires that made up the dataset. Nearly every sample came with metadata listing a de-identified subject ID, COVID-19 status, age in years and sex. Samples came from the ongoing ImmuneRACE study (first 160 participants) plus 1,254 subjects from 6 global collaborators. The repertoires were released in a freely available public database meant as a resource for research on the immune response to SARS-CoV-2. The prospective study material was composed of cDNA or gDNA derived from T cells, B-cell-depleted T cells, or PBMCs. Where HLA class I and class II types were available, the types were taken from metadata supplied by the sample provider, not from assay-based typing.

Notes on this clone: The clone's antigen remains unknown. No base quality information exists; no much larger clone differs at one position.

Broad study findings and their caveats: How much clinical and demographic metadata was included differed by source and by participant, and the metadata was provided uncurated.

Including cysteine and phenylalanine, the CDR3 has 12 amino acids. The read is trimmed to its CDR3 DNA, 36 bases read in frame from base 1. V is cut back by 6 bases and J by 7 bases, with 4 bases in the junction unmatched. Whole blood was collected in K2EDTA tubes by collaborating institutions according to the institutions' own protocols. Collaborator samples were shipped for TCRbeta analysis as frozen whole blood, isolated PBMCs, or DNA extracted from either sample type. The immunoSEQ Assay, a bias-controlled multiplex PCR, was used to amplify TCRbeta CDR3 regions from genomic DNA. The original pipeline was this. Nucleated cell counts per sample were estimated from amplification of reference gene primers within the assay. Sequence reads were collapsed and filtered to measure the absolute abundance of every unique TCRbeta CDR3 rearrangement. For each sample, productive Simpson clonality was calculated as the square root of Simpson's diversity index across productive rearrangements. Not all clones reach the TCRdb copy of this immuneACCESS table, which keeps in-frame sequences only. Checked studies attribute under half of the gap to unresolved V genes and leave the rest unexplained. V and J calls and clone size are those listed in that table; D and trimming were worked out from the DNA. Present in this sample are 140,000 to 150,000 clones, roughly 87% of which were seen just once. The ten largest clones add up to about 1.5% of the sample.

This sequence was found in a human donor in a cohort sampled during active COVID-19. Recombination joined TRBV12-3 or TRBV12-4 with TRBJ1-2; 8 middle bases align to TRBD1. Material for sequencing was peripheral blood. The CDR3 corresponds to CASRGDRGGYTF. The sequenced DNA is TGTGCCAGCAGGGGAGACAGGGGTGGCTACACCTTC.